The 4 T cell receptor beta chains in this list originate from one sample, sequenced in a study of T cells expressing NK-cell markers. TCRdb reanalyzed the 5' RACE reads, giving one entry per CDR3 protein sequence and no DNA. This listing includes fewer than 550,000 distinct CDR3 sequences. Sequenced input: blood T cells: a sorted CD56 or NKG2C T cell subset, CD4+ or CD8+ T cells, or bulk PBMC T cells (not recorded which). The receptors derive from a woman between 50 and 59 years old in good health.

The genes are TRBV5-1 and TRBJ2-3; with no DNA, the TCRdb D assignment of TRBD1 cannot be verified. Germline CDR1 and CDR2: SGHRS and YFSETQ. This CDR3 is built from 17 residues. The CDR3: CASSLTPGGSGTDTQYF.

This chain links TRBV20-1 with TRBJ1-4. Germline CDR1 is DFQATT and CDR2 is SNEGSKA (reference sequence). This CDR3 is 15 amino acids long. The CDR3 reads CSASRSPGIGEKLFF.

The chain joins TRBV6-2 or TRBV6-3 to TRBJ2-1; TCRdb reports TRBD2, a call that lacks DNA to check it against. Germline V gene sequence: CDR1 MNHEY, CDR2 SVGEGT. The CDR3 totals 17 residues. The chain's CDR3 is CASSYPTLAGKYNEQFF.

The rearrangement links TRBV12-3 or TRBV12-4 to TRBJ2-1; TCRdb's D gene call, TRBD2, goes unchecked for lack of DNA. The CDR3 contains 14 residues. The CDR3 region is CASSLGGSGNEQFF.